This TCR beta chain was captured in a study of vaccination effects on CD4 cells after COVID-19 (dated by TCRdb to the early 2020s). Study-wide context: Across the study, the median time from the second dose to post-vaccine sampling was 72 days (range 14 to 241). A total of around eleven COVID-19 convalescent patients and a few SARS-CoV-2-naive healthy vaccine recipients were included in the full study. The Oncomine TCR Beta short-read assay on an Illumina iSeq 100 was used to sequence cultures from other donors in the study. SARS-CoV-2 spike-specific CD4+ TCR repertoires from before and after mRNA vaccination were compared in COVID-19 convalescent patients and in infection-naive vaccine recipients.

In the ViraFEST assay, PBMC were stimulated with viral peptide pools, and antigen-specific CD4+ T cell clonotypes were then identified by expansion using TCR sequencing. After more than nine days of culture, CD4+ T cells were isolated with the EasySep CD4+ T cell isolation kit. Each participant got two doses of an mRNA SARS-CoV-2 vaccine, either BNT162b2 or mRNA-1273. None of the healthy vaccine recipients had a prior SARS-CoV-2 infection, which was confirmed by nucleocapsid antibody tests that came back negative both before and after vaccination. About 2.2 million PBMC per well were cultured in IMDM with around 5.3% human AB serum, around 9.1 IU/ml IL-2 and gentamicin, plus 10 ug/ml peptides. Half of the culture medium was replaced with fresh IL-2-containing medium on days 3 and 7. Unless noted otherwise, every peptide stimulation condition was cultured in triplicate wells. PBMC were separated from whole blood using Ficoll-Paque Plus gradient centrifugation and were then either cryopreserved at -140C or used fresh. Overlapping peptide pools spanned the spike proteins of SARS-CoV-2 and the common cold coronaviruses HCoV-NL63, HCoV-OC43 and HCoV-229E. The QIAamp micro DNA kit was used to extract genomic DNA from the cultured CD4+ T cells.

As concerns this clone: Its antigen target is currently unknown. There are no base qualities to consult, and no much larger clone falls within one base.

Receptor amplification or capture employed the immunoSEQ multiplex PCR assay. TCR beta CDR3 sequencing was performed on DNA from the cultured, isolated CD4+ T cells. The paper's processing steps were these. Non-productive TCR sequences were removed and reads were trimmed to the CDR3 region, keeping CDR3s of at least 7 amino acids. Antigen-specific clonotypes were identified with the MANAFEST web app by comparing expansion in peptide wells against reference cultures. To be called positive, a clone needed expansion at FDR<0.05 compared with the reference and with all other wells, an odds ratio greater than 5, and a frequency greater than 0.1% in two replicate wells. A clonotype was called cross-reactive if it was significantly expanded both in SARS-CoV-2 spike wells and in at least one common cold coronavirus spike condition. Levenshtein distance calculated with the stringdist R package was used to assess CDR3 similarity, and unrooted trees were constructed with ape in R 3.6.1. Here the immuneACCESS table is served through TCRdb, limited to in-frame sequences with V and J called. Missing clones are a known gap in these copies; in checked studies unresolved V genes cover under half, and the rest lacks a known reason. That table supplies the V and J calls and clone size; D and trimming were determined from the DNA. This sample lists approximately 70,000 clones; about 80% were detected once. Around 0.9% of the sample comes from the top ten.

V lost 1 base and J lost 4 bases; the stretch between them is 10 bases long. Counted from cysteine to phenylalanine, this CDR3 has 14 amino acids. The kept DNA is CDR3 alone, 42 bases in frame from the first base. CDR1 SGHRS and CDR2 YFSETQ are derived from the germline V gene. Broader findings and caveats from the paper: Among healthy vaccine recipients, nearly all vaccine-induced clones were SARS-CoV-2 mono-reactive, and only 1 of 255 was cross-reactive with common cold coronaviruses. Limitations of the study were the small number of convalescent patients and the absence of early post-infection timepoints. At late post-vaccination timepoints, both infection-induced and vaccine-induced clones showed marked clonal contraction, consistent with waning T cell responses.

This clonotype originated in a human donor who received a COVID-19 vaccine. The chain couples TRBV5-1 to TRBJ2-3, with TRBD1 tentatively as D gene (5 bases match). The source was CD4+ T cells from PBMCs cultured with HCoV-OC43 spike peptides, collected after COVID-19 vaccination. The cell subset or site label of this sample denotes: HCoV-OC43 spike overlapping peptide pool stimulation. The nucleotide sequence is TGCGCCAGCAGCTTGAAAGGGGCCCCAGATACGCAGTATTTT. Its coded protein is CASSLKGAPDTQYF.